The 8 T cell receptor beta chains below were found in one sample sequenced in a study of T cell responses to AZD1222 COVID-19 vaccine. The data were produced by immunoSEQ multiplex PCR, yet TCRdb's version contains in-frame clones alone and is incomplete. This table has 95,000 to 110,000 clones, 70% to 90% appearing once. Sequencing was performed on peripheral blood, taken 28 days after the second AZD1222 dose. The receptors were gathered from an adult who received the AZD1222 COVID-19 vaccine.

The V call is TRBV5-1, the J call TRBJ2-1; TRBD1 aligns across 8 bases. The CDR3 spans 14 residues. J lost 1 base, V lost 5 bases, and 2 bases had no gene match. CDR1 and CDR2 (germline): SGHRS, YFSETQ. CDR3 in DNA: TGCGCCAGCAGGCGACAGGGGTCCTACAATGAGCAGTTCTTC. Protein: CASRRQGSYNEQFF.

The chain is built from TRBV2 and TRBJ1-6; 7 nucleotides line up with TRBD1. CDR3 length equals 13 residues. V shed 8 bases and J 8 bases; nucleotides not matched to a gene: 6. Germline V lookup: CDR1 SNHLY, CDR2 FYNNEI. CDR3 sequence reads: CASSGTAYSPLHF. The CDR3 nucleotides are TGTGCCAGCTCCGGGACAGCATATTCACCCCTCCACTTT.

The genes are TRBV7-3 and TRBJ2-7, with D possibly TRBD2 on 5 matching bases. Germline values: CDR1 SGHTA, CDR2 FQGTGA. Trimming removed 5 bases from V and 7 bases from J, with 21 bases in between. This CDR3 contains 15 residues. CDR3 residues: CASSPGVGDLREQYF. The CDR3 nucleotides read TGTGCCAGCAGCCCCGGGGTCGGAGATCTCAGGGAGCAGTACTTC.

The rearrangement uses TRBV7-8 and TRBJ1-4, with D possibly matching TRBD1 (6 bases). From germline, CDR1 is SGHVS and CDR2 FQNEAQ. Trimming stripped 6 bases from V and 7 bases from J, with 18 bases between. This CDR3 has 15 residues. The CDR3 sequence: CASRRYQGTAEKLFF. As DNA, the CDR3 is TGTGCCAGCAGACGATATCAGGGGACGGCTGAAAAACTGTTTTTT.

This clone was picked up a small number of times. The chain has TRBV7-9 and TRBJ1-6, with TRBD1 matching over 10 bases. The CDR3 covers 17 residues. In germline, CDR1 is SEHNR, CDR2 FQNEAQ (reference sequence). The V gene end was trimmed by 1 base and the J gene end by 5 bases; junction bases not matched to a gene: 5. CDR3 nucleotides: TGTGCCAGCAGCTTAGACGGGACAGGGGTAAATAATTCACCCCTCCACTTT. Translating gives CASSLDGTGVNNSPLHF.

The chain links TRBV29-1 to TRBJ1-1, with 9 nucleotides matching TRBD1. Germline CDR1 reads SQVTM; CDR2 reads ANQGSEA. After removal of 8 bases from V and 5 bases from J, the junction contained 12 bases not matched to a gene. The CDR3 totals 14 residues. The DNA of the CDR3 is TGCAGCTCTACAGGGGGCGCTTGGGAGACTGAAGCTTTCTTT. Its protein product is CSSTGGAWETEAFF.

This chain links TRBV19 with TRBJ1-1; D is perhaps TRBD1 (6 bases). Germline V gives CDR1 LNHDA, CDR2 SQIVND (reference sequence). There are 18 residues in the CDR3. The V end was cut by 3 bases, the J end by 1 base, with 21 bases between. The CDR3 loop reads CASSMSLVGGRANTEAFF. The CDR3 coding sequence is TGTGCCAGTAGTATGTCGCTTGTCGGGGGCAGGGCGAACACTGAAGCTTTCTTT.

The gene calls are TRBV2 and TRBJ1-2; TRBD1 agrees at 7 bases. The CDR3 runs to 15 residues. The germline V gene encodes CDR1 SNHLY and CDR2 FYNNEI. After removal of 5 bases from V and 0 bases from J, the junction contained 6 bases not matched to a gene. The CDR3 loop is CASSRDSEANYGYTF. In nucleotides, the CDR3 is TGTGCCAGCAGTAGGGACAGCGAAGCTAACTATGGCTACACCTTC.